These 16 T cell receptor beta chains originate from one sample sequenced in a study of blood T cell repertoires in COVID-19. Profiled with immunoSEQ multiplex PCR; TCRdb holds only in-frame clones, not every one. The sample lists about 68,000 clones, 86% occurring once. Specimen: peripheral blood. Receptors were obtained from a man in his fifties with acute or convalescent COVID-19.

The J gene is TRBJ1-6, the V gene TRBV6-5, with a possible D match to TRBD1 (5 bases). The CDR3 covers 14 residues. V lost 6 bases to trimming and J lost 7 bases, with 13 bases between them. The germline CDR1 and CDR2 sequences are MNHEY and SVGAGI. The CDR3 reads CASRADRENSPLHF. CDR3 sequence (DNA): TGTGCCAGCAGAGCCGACAGAGAGAATTCACCCCTCCACTTT.

The CDR3 loop is CASSEQGLANYGYTF. CDR3 coding DNA: TGCGCCAGCAGTGAACAGGGATTAGCTAACTATGGCTACACCTTC. This chain joins TRBV10-2 and TRBJ1-2; weak D call: TRBD1 (6 bases). Germline CDR1 is WSHSY and CDR2 is SAAADI. The CDR3 has 15 amino acids. V was cut by 3 bases and J by 0 bases, with 11 bases left in between.

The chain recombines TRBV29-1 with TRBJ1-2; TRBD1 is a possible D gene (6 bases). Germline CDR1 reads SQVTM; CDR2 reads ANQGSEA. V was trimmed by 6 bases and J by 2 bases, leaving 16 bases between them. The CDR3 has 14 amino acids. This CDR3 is CSVLPRQANYGYTF. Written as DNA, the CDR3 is TGCAGCGTCCTACCGCGACAGGCGAACTATGGCTACACCTTC.

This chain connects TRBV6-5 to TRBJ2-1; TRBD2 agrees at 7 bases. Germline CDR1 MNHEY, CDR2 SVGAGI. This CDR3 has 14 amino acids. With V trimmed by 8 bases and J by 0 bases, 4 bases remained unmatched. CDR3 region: CASRGVVSYNEQFF. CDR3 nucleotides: TGTGCCAGCCGGGGGGTAGTCTCCTACAATGAGCAGTTCTTC.

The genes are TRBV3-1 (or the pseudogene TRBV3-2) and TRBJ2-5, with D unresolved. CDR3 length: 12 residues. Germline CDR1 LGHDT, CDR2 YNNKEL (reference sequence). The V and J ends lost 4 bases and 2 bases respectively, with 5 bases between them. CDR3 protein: CASSLSQETQYF. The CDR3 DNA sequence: TGTGCCAGCAGCCTGTCTCAAGAGACCCAGTACTTC.

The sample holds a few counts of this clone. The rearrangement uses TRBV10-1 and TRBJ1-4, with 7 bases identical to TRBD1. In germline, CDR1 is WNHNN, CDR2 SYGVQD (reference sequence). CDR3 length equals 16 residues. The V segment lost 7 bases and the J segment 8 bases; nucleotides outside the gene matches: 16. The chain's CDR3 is CASNLLTGVPGEKLFF. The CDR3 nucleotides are TGCGCCAGCAACCTTCTCACAGGGGTTCCAGGAGAAAAACTGTTTTTT.

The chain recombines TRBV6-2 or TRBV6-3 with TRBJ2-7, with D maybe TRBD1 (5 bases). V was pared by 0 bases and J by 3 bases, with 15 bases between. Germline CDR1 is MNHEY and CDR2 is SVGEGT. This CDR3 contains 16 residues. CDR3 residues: CASSYSLRGVDYEQYF. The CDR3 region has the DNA TGTGCCAGCAGTTACTCGCTTAGGGGCGTCGACTACGAGCAGTACTTC.

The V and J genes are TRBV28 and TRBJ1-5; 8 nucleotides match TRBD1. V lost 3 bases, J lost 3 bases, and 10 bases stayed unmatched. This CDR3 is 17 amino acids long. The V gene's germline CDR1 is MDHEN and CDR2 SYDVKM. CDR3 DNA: TGTGCCAGCAGTTTCGTAACAGGGGGAAACCTCAATCAGCCCCAGCATTTT. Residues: CASSFVTGGNLNQPQHF. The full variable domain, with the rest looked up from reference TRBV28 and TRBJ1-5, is DVKVTQSSRYLVKRTGEKVFLECVQDMDHENMFWYRQDPGLGLRLIYFSYDVKMKEKGDIPEGYSVSREKKERFSLILESASTNQTSMYLCASSFVTGGNLNQPQHFGDGTRLSIL.

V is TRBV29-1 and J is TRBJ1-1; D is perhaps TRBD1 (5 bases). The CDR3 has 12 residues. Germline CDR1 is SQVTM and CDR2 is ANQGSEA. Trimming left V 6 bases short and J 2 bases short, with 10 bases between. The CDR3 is CSVETENTEAFF. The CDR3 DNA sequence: TGCAGCGTCGAGACAGAAAACACTGAAGCTTTCTTT.

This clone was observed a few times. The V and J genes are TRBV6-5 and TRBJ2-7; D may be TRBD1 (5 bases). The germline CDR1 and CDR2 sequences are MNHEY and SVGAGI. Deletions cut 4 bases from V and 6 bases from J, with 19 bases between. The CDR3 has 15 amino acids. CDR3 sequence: CASSWTDSSAAEQYF. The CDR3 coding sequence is TGTGCCAGCAGTTGGACCGACAGTTCCGCTGCCGAGCAGTACTTC.

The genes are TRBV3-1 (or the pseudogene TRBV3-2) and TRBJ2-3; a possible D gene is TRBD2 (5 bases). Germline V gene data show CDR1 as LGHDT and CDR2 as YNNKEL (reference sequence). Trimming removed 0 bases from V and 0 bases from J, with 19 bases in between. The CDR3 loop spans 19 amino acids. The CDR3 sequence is CASSQDVPGRRQSTDTQYF. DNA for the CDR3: TGTGCCAGCAGCCAAGATGTGCCGGGCCGGAGGCAAAGCACAGATACGCAGTATTTT.

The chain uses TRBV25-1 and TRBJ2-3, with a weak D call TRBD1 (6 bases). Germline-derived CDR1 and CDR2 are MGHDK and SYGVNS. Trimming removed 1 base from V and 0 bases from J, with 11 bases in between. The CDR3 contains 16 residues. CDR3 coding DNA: TGTGCCAGCAGTGAATGGGGGCGGGTTAGCACAGATACGCAGTATTTT. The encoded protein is CASSEWGRVSTDTQYF.

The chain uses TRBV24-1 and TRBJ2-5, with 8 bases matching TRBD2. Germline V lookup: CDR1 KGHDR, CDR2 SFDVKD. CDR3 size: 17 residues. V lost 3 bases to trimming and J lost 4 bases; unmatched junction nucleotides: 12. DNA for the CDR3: TGTGCCACCAGTGATATCACCGGGACTAGTCGGGGAGAGACCCAGTACTTC. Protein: CATSDITGTSRGETQYF.

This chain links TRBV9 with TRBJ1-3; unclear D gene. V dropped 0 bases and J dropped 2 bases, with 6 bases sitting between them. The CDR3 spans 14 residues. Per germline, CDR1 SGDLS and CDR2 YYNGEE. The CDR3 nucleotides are TGTGCCAGCAGCGTAGGAGGGACTGGAAACACCATATATTTT. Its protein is CASSVGGTGNTIYF.

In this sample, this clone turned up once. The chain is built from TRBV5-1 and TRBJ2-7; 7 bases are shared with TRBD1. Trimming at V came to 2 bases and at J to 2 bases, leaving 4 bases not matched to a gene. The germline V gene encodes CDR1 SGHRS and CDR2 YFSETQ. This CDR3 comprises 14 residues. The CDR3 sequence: CASSFGTAAYEQYF. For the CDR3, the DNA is TGCGCCAGCAGCTTCGGGACAGCGGCCTACGAGCAGTACTTC.

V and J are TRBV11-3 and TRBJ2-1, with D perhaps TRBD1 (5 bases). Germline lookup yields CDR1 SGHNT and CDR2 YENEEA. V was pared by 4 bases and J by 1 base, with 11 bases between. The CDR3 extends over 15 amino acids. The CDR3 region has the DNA TGTGCCAGCAGCTCCGAGACAGCTTCCTACAATGAGCAGTTCTTC. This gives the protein CASSSETASYNEQFF.